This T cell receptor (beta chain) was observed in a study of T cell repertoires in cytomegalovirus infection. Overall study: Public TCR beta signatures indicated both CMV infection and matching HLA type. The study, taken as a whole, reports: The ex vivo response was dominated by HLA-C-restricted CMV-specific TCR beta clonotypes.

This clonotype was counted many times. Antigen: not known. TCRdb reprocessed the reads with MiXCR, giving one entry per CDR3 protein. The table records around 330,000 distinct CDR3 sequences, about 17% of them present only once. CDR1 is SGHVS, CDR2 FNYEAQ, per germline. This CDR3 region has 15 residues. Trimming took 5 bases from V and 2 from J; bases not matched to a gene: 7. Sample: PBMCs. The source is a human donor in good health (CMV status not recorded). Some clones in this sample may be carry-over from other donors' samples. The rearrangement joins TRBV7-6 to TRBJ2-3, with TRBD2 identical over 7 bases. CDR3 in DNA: TGTGCCAGCAGCCCACCCCGGGGGGTCACAGATACGCAGTATTTT. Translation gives CASSPPRGVTDTQYF.